These 20 T cell receptor beta chains were all obtained from the same sample, sequenced in a study of cytomegalovirus exposure and HLA in healthy donors. The PCR contained 60 Vbeta and 13 Jbeta primers. The data were produced by immunoSEQ multiplex PCR, yet TCRdb's version contains in-frame clones alone and is incomplete. The sample includes over 110,000 clones, around 73% seen only once; the top ten take over 1%. Input material: PBMCs. The receptors were sampled from a woman aged 40 to 50 in good health and CMV-seronegative.

This chain joins TRBV29-1 and TRBJ2-2; 11 positions match TRBD1. The CDR3 length is 15 residues. Germline CDR1 is SQVTM and CDR2 is ANQGSEA. J lost 3 bases, V lost 6 bases, and 6 bases had no gene match. The CDR3 protein is CSVYLGQGDTGELFF. CDR3 nucleotides: TGCAGCGTATACCTGGGACAGGGGGACACCGGGGAGCTGTTTTTT.

In its sample, this clone was seen once. The V call is TRBV28, the J call TRBJ1-3; 9 nucleotides line up with TRBD1. The CDR3 is 15 amino acids. V gave up 6 bases and J gave up 1 base; unmatched junction bases: 4. In germline, CDR1 is MDHEN, CDR2 SYDVKM. The CDR3 loop reads CASSMTGGSGNTIYF. The CDR3 DNA reads TGTGCCAGCAGCATGACAGGGGGATCTGGAAACACCATATATTTT.

This chain joins TRBV28 and TRBJ1-5; D unresolved. Germline V gives CDR1 MDHEN, CDR2 SYDVKM. The CDR3 is 14 amino acids. V was shortened by 6 bases and J by 4 bases, with 13 bases between the two germline ends. The CDR3 region is CASRNPGINQPQHF. DNA for the CDR3: TGTGCCAGCAGAAATCCGGGAATTAATCAGCCCCAGCATTTT.

V usage is TRBV21-1 and J usage is TRBJ2-7; TRBD1, the D gene given by the table, was not confirmed from the DNA. TRBV21-1 is marked as a pseudogene. The CDR3 has 17 residues. CDR3 nucleotide sequence: TGTGCCAGCAGCAAAGTGGGGACAGGGCCCCTCCGTTACGAGCAGTACGTC. Encoded protein: CASSKVGTGPLRYEQYV.

A few counts support this clone. This rearrangement joins TRBV29-1 to TRBJ1-1; 10 bases map to TRBD1. This CDR3 is built from 12 residues. With 6 bases clipped from V and 5 bases from J, the junction kept 3 bases outside the gene matches. Germline V CDR1 and CDR2: SQVTM, ANQGSEA. CDR3 sequence reads: CSVRQGATEAFF. The DNA for the CDR3 is TGCAGCGTCCGACAGGGGGCGACTGAAGCTTTCTTT.

The chain employs TRBV5-4 and TRBJ1-1; possibly TRBD1 for D (6 bases). Per the germline V gene, CDR1 is SGHNT and CDR2 is YYREEE (reference sequence). V was clipped by 1 base and J by 5 bases, with 15 bases between them. The CDR3 is 15 residues long. This chain's CDR3 is CASSLSKKGGTEAFF. DNA for the CDR3: TGTGCCAGCAGCTTGAGTAAAAAGGGGGGGACTGAAGCTTTCTTT.

This chain joins TRBV7-2 and TRBJ1-1; D gene unclear. Per the germline V gene, CDR1 is SGHTA and CDR2 is FQGNSA. Trimming stripped 1 base from V and 1 base from J, with 7 bases between. This CDR3 comprises 14 residues. In DNA form, the CDR3 reads TGTGCCAGCAGCTTAGAACACCAGAACACTGAAGCTTTCTTT. This sequence encodes CASSLEHQNTEAFF. The whole variable domain, filled in from reference TRBV7-2 and TRBJ1-1, reads GAGVSQSPSNKVTEKGKDVELRCDPISGHTALYWYRQSLGQGLEFLIYFQGNSAPDKSGLPSDRFSAERTGGSVSTLTIQRTQQEDSAVYLCASSLEHQNTEAFFGQGTRLTVV.

CDR3: CASSWTGRSYEQYF. CDR3 DNA sequence: TGTGCCAGCAGCTGGACAGGTAGATCCTACGAGCAGTACTTC. This rearrangement joins TRBV6-5 to TRBJ2-7; TRBD1 agrees at 7 bases. J gave up 1 base and V 6 bases, and 6 bases lay outside the gene matches. This CDR3 is 14 amino acids long. Germline lookup yields CDR1 MNHEY and CDR2 SVGAGI.

This clone turned up a few times. J is TRBJ2-7 and V is TRBV28; possible D gene TRBD2, 6 bases. V lost 4 bases, J lost 3 bases, and 19 bases lay in between. The germline CDR1 and CDR2 sequences are MDHEN and SYDVKM. This CDR3 has 16 amino acids. This CDR3 reads CASSSGRTNLLYEQYV. The CDR3 DNA reads TGTGCCAGCAGTTCCGGAAGGACTAACCTACTCTACGAGCAGTACGTC.

V gene TRBV6-4 combines with J gene TRBJ2-1, with 7 nucleotides matching TRBD1. The CDR3 loop spans 15 amino acids. Germline-derived CDR1 and CDR2 are MRHNA and SNTAGT. After removal of 4 bases from V and 0 bases from J, the junction contained 3 bases not matched to a gene. The CDR3 DNA sequence: TGTGCCAGCAGTGCGGGACAGAGCTCCTACAATGAGCAGTTCTTC. This codes for CASSAGQSSYNEQFF.

This clone was seen only once. This sequence joins TRBV5-4 and TRBJ2-5; 8 bases line up with TRBD2. The CDR3 length is 14 residues. The V segment lost 3 bases and the J segment 1 base; nucleotides outside the gene matches: 2. Germline V gene lookup returns CDR1 SGHNT and CDR2 YYREEE (reference sequence). This CDR3 is CASSSGGSQETQYF. CDR3 nucleotide sequence: TGTGCCAGCAGCTCGGGGGGGTCCCAAGAGACCCAGTACTTC.

In this sample, this clone turned up a few times. CDR3 loop: CASSPDRNYGYTF. In DNA form, the CDR3 reads TGCGCCAGCAGCCCGGACAGAAACTATGGCTACACCTTC. The gene calls are TRBV5-1 and TRBJ1-2; maybe TRBD1 (6 bases). This CDR3 spans 13 amino acids. CDR1 is SGHRS and CDR2 is YFSETQ in the germline V gene. V was clipped by 4 bases and J by 2 bases, with 9 bases between them.

The V gene is TRBV6-1, the J gene TRBJ1-2; a weak D match, TRBD1 (6 bases). The CDR3 contains 12 residues. The V end was cut by 7 bases, the J end by 6 bases, with 12 bases between. CDR1 and CDR2 (germline): MNHNS, SASEGT. The CDR3 nucleotides read TGTGCCAGCAAGATGAGGACAGATGGCTACACCTTC. It yields the protein CASKMRTDGYTF.

This clone showed up just once. The rearrangement links TRBV5-1 to TRBJ2-5; 11 nucleotides agree with TRBD1. V lost 0 bases, J lost 4 bases, and 2 bases stayed unmatched. From germline, CDR1 is SGHRS and CDR2 YFSETQ. This CDR3 spans 15 amino acids. CDR3 loop: CASSLAGTGGETQYF. The DNA for the CDR3 is TGCGCCAGCAGCTTGGCGGGGACAGGGGGAGAGACCCAGTACTTC.

The chain has TRBV28 and TRBJ1-5, with 9 bases matching TRBD1. J was trimmed by 7 bases and V by 8 bases; bases with no gene match: 9. The germline gives CDR1 MDHEN, CDR2 SYDVKM. The CDR3 is 14 residues long. The CDR3 region has the DNA TGTGCCAGCCTACCGGGACAGGGCGGACAGCCCCAGCATTTT. Translating gives CASLPGQGGQPQHF.

This chain uses TRBV28 with TRBJ1-6; 8 bases match TRBD1. CDR1 and CDR2 (germline): MDHEN, SYDVKM. The V segment lost 4 bases and the J segment 9 bases; nucleotides outside the gene matches: 8. This CDR3 is 15 amino acids long. The DNA of the CDR3 is TGTGCCAGCAGTTCACCCAGGGGGCGCGGTTCACCCCTCCACTTT. Translation gives CASSSPRGRGSPLHF.

J is TRBJ1-2 and V is TRBV9; 7 bases map to TRBD1. The CDR3 has 13 residues. The germline CDR1 and CDR2 sequences are SGDLS and YYNGEE. V was clipped by 4 bases and J by 4 bases; unmatched bases: 4. The DNA for the CDR3 is TGTGCCAGCAGCACAGGGGCGGGCTATGGCTACACCTTC. This codes for CASSTGAGYGYTF.

This clone was seen only a few times. The J gene is TRBJ2-6, the V gene TRBV2; a possible D gene is TRBD2 (6 bases). Germline lookup yields CDR1 SNHLY and CDR2 FYNNEI. The CDR3 sequence is 14 residues long. The V end was cut by 7 bases, the J end by 4 bases, with 11 bases between. The CDR3 DNA reads TGTGCCAGCAACCGGGGGTCGGGGGCCAACGTCCTGACTTTC. This codes for CASNRGSGANVLTF. Variable domain in full (rest from reference TRBV2 and TRBJ2-6): EPEVTQTPSHQVTQMGQEVILRCVPISNHLYFYWYRQILGQKVEFLVSFYNNEISEKSEIFDDQFSVERPDGSNFTLKIRSTKLEDSAMYFCASNRGSGANVLTFGAGSRLTVL.

This clone came up once. The chain links TRBV19 to TRBJ2-7; D not certain. Trimming cost V 0 bases and J 2 bases, with 20 bases left between them. The CDR3 is 18 residues long. Germline lookup yields CDR1 LNHDA and CDR2 SQIVND (reference sequence). CDR3 in DNA: TGTGCCAGTAGTATAGAAGCTTCCACCACGGGTCGAACCTACGAGCAGTACTTC. It is translated as CASSIEASTTGRTYEQYF. Based on the CDR3 plus reference TRBV19 and TRBJ2-7, the full variable domain is DGGITQSPKYLFRKEGQNVTLSCEQNLNHDAMYWYRQDPGQGLRLIYYSQIVNDFQKGDIAEGYSVSREKKESFPLTVTSAQKNPTAFYLCASSIEASTTGRTYEQYFGPGTRLTVT.

Of note for this clone: Other DNA sequences in the sample encode the same CDR3. This sequence joins TRBV7-2 and TRBJ2-2; D possibly corresponds to TRBD2 (7 bases). Per germline, CDR1 SGHTA and CDR2 FQGNSA. There are 14 residues in the CDR3. Trimming took 10 bases from V and 7 from J, leaving 19 bases between them. This CDR3 reads CATSPGGGIGELFF. CDR3 nucleotides: TGTGCCACCTCCCCCGGCGGGGGCATCGGGGAGCTGTTTTTT.